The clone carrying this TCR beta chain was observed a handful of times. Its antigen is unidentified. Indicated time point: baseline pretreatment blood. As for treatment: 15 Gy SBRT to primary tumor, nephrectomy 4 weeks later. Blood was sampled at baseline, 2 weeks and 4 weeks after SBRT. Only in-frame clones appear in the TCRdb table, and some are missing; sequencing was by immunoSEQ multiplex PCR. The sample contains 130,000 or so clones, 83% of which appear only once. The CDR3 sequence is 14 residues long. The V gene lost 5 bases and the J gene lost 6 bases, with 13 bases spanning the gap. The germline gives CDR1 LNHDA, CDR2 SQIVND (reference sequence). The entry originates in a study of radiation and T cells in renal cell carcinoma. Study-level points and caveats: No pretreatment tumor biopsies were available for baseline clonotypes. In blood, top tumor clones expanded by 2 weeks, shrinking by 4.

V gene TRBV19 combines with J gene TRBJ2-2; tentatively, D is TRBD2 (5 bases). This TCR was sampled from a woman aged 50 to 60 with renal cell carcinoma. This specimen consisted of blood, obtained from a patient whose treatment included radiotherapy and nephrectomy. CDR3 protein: CASSEDGVAGELFF. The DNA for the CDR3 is TGTGCCAGTAGTGAGGACGGGGTTGCCGGGGAGCTGTTTTTT. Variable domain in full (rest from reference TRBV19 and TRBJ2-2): DGGITQSPKYLFRKEGQNVTLSCEQNLNHDAMYWYRQDPGQGLRLIYYSQIVNDFQKGDIAEGYSVSREKKESFPLTVTSAQKNPTAFYLCASSEDGVAGELFFGEGSRLTVL.